Below are 6 T cell receptor beta chains sequenced from a single sample in a study of T cell responses to AZD1222 COVID-19 vaccine. Profiling relied on immunoSEQ multiplex PCR, and the TCRdb table lists in-frame clones only, not all of them. The repertoire has around 140,000 clones, 80% to 95% of them found once; the top ten carry around 3.5%. This specimen consisted of peripheral blood, obtained 28 days after the second AZD1222 dose. The receptors originated from an adult who received the AZD1222 COVID-19 vaccine.

This chain joins TRBV10-3 and TRBJ2-1; perhaps TRBD2 as D (6 bases). Germline-derived CDR1 and CDR2 are ENHRY and SYGVKD. The CDR3 runs 15 residues. V lost 4 bases to trimming and J lost 7 bases, with 17 bases between them. In DNA form, the CDR3 reads TGTGCCATCAGTGGGGGGTCGGGAGTGGTGAATGAGCAGTTCTTC. This encodes CAISGGSGVVNEQFF.

The chain has TRBV24-1 and TRBJ2-7; the D gene is possibly TRBD1 (5 bases). This CDR3 region has 14 residues. Germline CDR1 is KGHDR and CDR2 is SFDVKD. V gave up 5 bases and J gave up 2 bases, with 12 bases separating them. CDR3 coding DNA: TGTGCCACCAGTGGCAGGGAATTTCCCTACGAGCAGTACTTC. It is translated as CATSGREFPYEQYF.

The chain is built from TRBV29-1 and TRBJ1-2; D gene ambiguous. From germline, CDR1 is SQVTM and CDR2 ANQGSEA. The CDR3 runs 13 residues. Trimming stripped 1 base from V and 3 bases from J, with 9 bases between. Written as DNA, the CDR3 is TGCAGCGTTGAAGTGCAGGCATACTATGGCTACACCTTC. This codes for CSVEVQAYYGYTF.

This chain links TRBV7-8 with TRBJ1-2, with 11 bases identical to TRBD1. Trimming took 5 bases from V and 7 from J; bases not matched to a gene: 6. The CDR3 sequence is 14 residues long. Germline loops: CDR1 SGHVS, CDR2 FQNEAQ. CDR3 region: CASSRGTGGFGYTF. The CDR3 coding sequence is TGTGCCAGCAGCCGAGGGACAGGGGGTTTTGGCTACACCTTC. The full variable domain, with the rest looked up from reference TRBV7-8 and TRBJ1-2, is GAGVSQSPRYKVAKRGQDVALRCDPISGHVSLFWYQQALGQGPEFLTYFQNEAQLDKSGLPSDRFFAERPEGSVSTLKIQRTQQEDSAVYLCASSRGTGGFGYTFGSGTRLTVV.

The chain recombines TRBV7-3 with TRBJ2-2; 9 bases line up with TRBD2. The CDR3 is 17 amino acids. Germline V lookup: CDR1 SGHTA, CDR2 FQGTGA. Trimming took 1 base from V and 6 from J; bases not matched to a gene: 9. CDR3 bases: TGTGCCAGCAGCTTAATTCCGTCGCGGGAGGGGGCCGGGGAGCTGTTTTTT. This codes for CASSLIPSREGAGELFF.

The V and J genes are TRBV19 and TRBJ2-3, with a possible D match to TRBD2 (6 bases). V was pared by 5 bases and J by 1 base, with 7 bases between. The length of the CDR3 is 13 residues. The germline V gene encodes CDR1 LNHDA and CDR2 SQIVND (reference sequence). CDR3 region: CASSWRGTDTQYF. The CDR3 DNA is TGTGCCAGTAGTTGGAGGGGCACAGATACGCAGTATTTT.